These 12 T cell receptor beta chains share one sample of origin, sequenced in a study of T cell changes during pregnancy in multiple sclerosis. Here immunoSEQ multiplex PCR was the method, and the copy in TCRdb shows in-frame clones only, minus some. The data show approximately 70,000 clones, with 85% to 95% seen just once and 0.11% to 0.15% held by the top ten. This specimen consisted of CD4+ T cells from peripheral blood mononuclear cells, obtained after pregnancy. The receptors originated from a female donor with multiple sclerosis, enrolled in a pregnancy study.

This clone occurred once. The rearrangement joins TRBV27 to TRBJ1-4, with 9 positions matching TRBD1. The V gene's germline CDR1 is MNHEY and CDR2 SMNVEV (reference sequence). The CDR3 contains 17 residues. The junction had 6 bases not matched to a gene; V was cut back by 1 base and J by 3 bases. The CDR3 DNA reads TGTGCCAGCAGTTTATATAGCCGGGACAGGGCTAATGAAAAACTGTTTTTT. Its translation: CASSLYSRDRANEKLFF.

V gene TRBV21-1 combines with J gene TRBJ1-4; the table names TRBD1, a call not compared with the DNA. TRBV21-1 is labeled a pseudogene. The CDR3 has 19 amino acids. As DNA, the CDR3 is TGTGCCAGCAGCAAAAGGGCCCCTTTAGACAGGGAAACTAATGAAAAACTGTTTTTT. It translates to CASSKRAPLDRETNEKLFF.

This sequence joins TRBV5-1 and TRBJ1-1; 10 bases match TRBD1. Germline CDR1 SGHRS, CDR2 YFSETQ. The V segment lost 0 bases and the J segment 5 bases; nucleotides outside the gene matches: 4. The length of the CDR3 is 15 residues. CDR3 in amino acids: CASSLGQGAFTEAFF. CDR3 DNA sequence: TGCGCCAGCAGCTTGGGACAGGGGGCGTTTACTGAAGCTTTCTTT.

The chain recombines TRBV28 with TRBJ2-3, with 9 bases aligning to TRBD2. CDR1 and CDR2 from the germline V gene are MDHEN and SYDVKM. CDR3 length: 17 amino acids. The V and J ends lost 1 base and 3 bases, in that order; junction bases with no gene match: 8. CDR3 sequence reads: CASSLLIAGGPTDTQYF. In DNA, the CDR3 is TGTGCCAGCAGTTTATTGATTGCGGGAGGGCCGACAGATACGCAGTATTTT.

The CDR3 nucleotides read TGTGCCAGCAGCTCCCGGGACAGTTACAATGAGCAGTTCTTC. It translates to CASSSRDSYNEQFF. This chain links TRBV21-1 with TRBJ2-1; no DNA check was done on the table's D call, TRBD1. TRBV21-1 is a listed pseudogene. The CDR3 consists of 14 residues.

This clone has a single count. The chain links TRBV5-1 to TRBJ2-5, with 7 bases matching TRBD1. This CDR3 is built from 14 residues. Trimming took 0 bases from V and 6 from J; bases not matched to a gene: 5. CDR1 is SGHRS and CDR2 is YFSETQ in the germline V gene. The CDR3 DNA reads TGCGCCAGCAGCTTGGAAGGGGGCGCCCAGACCCAGTACTTC. Translating gives CASSLEGGAQTQYF.

The chain is built from TRBV9 and TRBJ2-3; tentatively, D is TRBD2 (6 bases). The CDR3 runs to 16 residues. Germline lookup yields CDR1 SGDLS and CDR2 YYNGEE. Trimming left V 0 bases short and J 5 bases short, with 16 bases between. The chain's CDR3 is CASSVVAEGLGDTQYF. Here the CDR3 DNA reads TGTGCCAGCAGCGTAGTCGCGGAGGGCCTGGGAGATACGCAGTATTTT.

This sequence joins TRBV9 and TRBJ2-3, with D perhaps TRBD2 (5 bases). The germline V gene has CDR1 SGDLS and CDR2 YYNGEE. Trimming left V 4 bases short and J 4 bases short, with 19 bases between. The CDR3 consists of 16 residues. The DNA of the CDR3 is TGTGCCAGCAGCCCCGTGTTGGGAGTTCCCCCAGATACGCAGTATTTT. Translating gives CASSPVLGVPPDTQYF.

The chain employs TRBV5-4 and TRBJ1-2, with TRBD1 as a possible D gene (5 bases). The germline gives CDR1 SGHNT, CDR2 YYREEE (reference sequence). Trimming pared 1 base from V and 7 bases from J, leaving 14 bases between. This CDR3 spans 14 amino acids. The chain's CDR3 is CASSLFGGSVGYTF. The CDR3 nucleotides read TGTGCCAGCAGCTTGTTCGGGGGTTCTGTTGGCTACACCTTC.

This chain joins TRBV28 and TRBJ2-7; 14 bases map to TRBD2. J was trimmed by 4 bases and V by 3 bases; bases with no gene match: 11. Germline CDR1 is MDHEN and CDR2 is SYDVKM. The CDR3 is made up of 18 amino acids. CDR3 DNA sequence: TGTGCCAGCAGTTTCAGGACTAGCGGGAGGATTATCCCATACGAGCAGTACTTC. Amino acid sequence: CASSFRTSGRIIPYEQYF.

J is TRBJ2-6 and V is TRBV5-1; D is perhaps TRBD2 (6 bases). CDR3 length equals 21 residues. Germline V CDR1 and CDR2: SGHRS, YFSETQ. V lost 5 bases, J lost 0 bases, and 27 bases lay in between. Written as DNA, the CDR3 is TGCGCCAGCAGACAGCCGGGAGAGCCAAGCCTCATGGACTCTGGGGCCAACGTCCTGACTTTC. Translating it yields CASRQPGEPSLMDSGANVLTF.

The chain has TRBV2 and TRBJ2-7; 7 positions agree with TRBD1. Germline V gives CDR1 SNHLY, CDR2 FYNNEI. Germline trimming cut 11 bases from V and 6 bases from J; bases unmatched to any gene: 10. The CDR3 covers 12 residues. The DNA of the CDR3 is TGTGCCTCTAGGGACAGTTTCAGCGAGCAGTACTTC. Protein sequence: CASRDSFSEQYF.